These T cell receptor beta chains were read from a single sample in a study of human T cells and chemical hapten exposure. TCRdb itself ran the RACE reads through MiXCR, one entry per CDR3 protein. Of hundreds of thousands of distinct CDR3 sequences listed, about 6.9% were seen once; the top ten hold 4.5% to 6%. Sequences were derived from whole blood, sampled in connection with sensitization to the hapten diphenylcyclopropenone (DPC). The receptors originated from a young woman with alopecia areata. Some clones in this sample may be carry-over from other donors' samples. The CDR3 runs from the conserved cysteine through the conserved F or W. D genes are given only for firm matches. Clone size is given for some rows only: seen once, a few or many times, or a class if the clone is expanded.

-	TRBV12-3/TRBV12-4	-	TRBJ2-2	TGTGCCAGCAGTCCGACAGGACTCACCGGGGAGCTGTTTTTT	CASSPTGLTGELFF
-	TRBV25-1	few	TRBJ2-5	TGTGCCAGCAGTGAAGTGCGTGGGGGCTTAGAGACCCAGTACTTC	CASSEVRGGLETQYF
-	TRBV18	few	TRBJ2-1	TGTGCCAGCTCACCACCGATCAGGGGAAGGGGTGAGCAGTTCTTC	CASSPPIRGRGEQFF
-	TRBV6-6	many	TRBJ2-3	TGTGCCAGCAGTTCGGAGGCGGCAGATACGCAGTATTTT	CASSSEAADTQYF
-	TRBV25-1	few	TRBJ1-6	TGTGCCAGCAGTGAATGGGGGGCGGATAATTCACCCCTCCACTTT	CASSEWGADNSPLHF
TRBD2	TRBV5-1	many	TRBJ2-2	TGCGCCAGCAGCTTGATCCCCGGGGGGGACACCGGGGAGCTGTTTTTT	CASSLIPGGDTGELFF
TRBD1	TRBV29-1	many	TRBJ1-5	TGCAGCGTGACAGGGGGTGGGAATCAGCCCCAGCATTTT	CSVTGGGNQPQHF
-	TRBV3-1	-	TRBJ2-7	TGTGCCAGCAGCCAGGAATGGGGCCCTTACGAGCAGTACTTC	CASSQEWGPYEQYF
TRBD1	TRBV6-1	-	TRBJ2-1	TGTGCCAGCAGTGGAGGGGGCTGGGATGAGCAGTTCTTC	CASSGGGWDEQFF
-	TRBV3-1	-	TRBJ2-7	TGTGCCAGCAGCCCTTTCCTCGTTCCGGTGAGTTCCGAGCAGTACTTC	CASSPFLVPVSSEQYF
-	TRBV4-2	many	TRBJ2-3	TGTGCCAGCAGCCAAGCGACAGAACTCAAGGCAGATACGCAGTATTTT	CASSQATELKADTQYF
TRBD2	TRBV20-1	many	TRBJ2-1	TGCAGTGCTAGAGAGTCGCGGGGGAATGCTGAGCAGTTCTTC	CSARESRGNAEQFF
-	TRBV27	many	TRBJ2-7	TGTGCCAGCAGTTTAGGCTCAGTCCACGAGCAGTACTTC	CASSLGSVHEQYF
TRBD2	TRBV14	few	TRBJ2-3	TGTGCCAGCAGCCAAGGTCGGACTAGCGGAACGCCCTGGCAAGATACGCAGTATTTT	CASSQGRTSGTPWQDTQYF
-	TRBV4-3	few	TRBJ2-1	TGCGCCAGCAGCCAAGATCCCAGCTGGGGGGCCGTTGAGCAGTTCTTC	CASSQDPSWGAVEQFF
-	TRBV24-1	-	TRBJ2-5	TGTGCCACCAGTGATAGGGAGACCCAGTACTTC	CATSDRETQYF
-	TRBV2	-	TRBJ2-6	TGTGCCAGCCTCTTTTCCTCTGGGGCCAACGTCCTGACTTTC	CASLFSSGANVLTF
-	TRBV7-9	few	TRBJ1-4	TGTGCCAGCAGCTTAGGAGGGGTATCATCTGAAAAACTGTTTTTT	CASSLGGVSSEKLFF
-	TRBV6-5	few	TRBJ2-3	TGTGCCAGCAGTTACTCGGGGGACGGAACTAGCACAGATACGCAGTATTTT	CASSYSGDGTSTDTQYF
-	TRBV4-3	few	TRBJ2-5	TGCGCCAGCAGCTCTGGGCTCGGGGGATCGGCAGAGACCCAGTACTTC	CASSSGLGGSAETQYF
-	TRBV7-2	few	TRBJ1-6	TGTGCCAGCAGCTTAGATAGGGGGTCCTATAATTCACCCCTCCACTTT	CASSLDRGSYNSPLHF
TRBD2	TRBV7-2	-	TRBJ2-3	TGTGCCAGCAGCTTATTAGGAGGCGGGGGGGCCCCCGATACGCAGTATTTT	CASSLLGGGGAPDTQYF
TRBD1	TRBV2	few	TRBJ2-3	TGTGCCAGCAGTGAGACAGGGGGGAGGACAGATACGCAGTATTTT	CASSETGGRTDTQYF
-	TRBV5-1	few	TRBJ1-1	TGCGCCAGCAGCTTGCATTCGGGGACGGAGACTGAAGCTTTCTTT	CASSLHSGTETEAFF
-	TRBV7-2	many	TRBJ1-5	TGTGCCAGCAGCTTATTGCCCGGGATCCGTCAGCCCCAGCATTTT	CASSLLPGIRQPQHF
-	TRBV4-2	many	TRBJ2-2	TGTGCCAGCAGCTCACCCGAACGGGGCGGTCACACCGGGGAGCTGTTTTTT	CASSSPERGGHTGELFF
-	TRBV4-3	many	TRBJ1-3	TGCGCCAGCAGCCAAGATGTTTCCCGGGGGTCCGGAAACACCATATATTTT	CASSQDVSRGSGNTIYF
-	TRBV14	-	TRBJ1-1	TGTGCCAGCAGGCTTCATATGAACACTGAAGCTTTCTTT	CASRLHMNTEAFF
-	TRBV4-2	few	TRBJ2-1	TGTGCCAGCAGCCAAGAACGGACAGCCTACAATGAGCAGTTCTTC	CASSQERTAYNEQFF
-	TRBV29-1	-	TRBJ1-3	TGCAGCGTTGTAGCGGGGGACCCTGGAAACACCATATATTTT	CSVVAGDPGNTIYF
-	TRBV29-1	many	TRBJ2-5	TGCAGCGTTGAACCCGCAGAGACCCAGTACTTC	CSVEPAETQYF
-	TRBV18	many	TRBJ2-5	TGTGCCAGCTCACCACCCGCCCGAGGGGGAGAGACCCAGTACTTC	CASSPPARGGETQYF
-	TRBV20-1	-	TRBJ2-1	TGCAGTGCTAGGGGTTCCTACAATGAGCAGTTCTTC	CSARGSYNEQFF
-	TRBV4-2	many	TRBJ2-1	TGTGCCAGCAGCCCACCCGGAAGGATTGAGCAGTTCTTC	CASSPPGRIEQFF
TRBD2	TRBV4-3	-	TRBJ2-6	TGCGCCAGCAGCCAAGTAGCGGGGGCTGGGGCCAACGTCCTGACTTTC	CASSQVAGAGANVLTF
TRBD2	TRBV5-1	many	TRBJ2-1	TGCGCCAGCAGCACCGGACTAGGTGGGGATGAGCAGTTCTTC	CASSTGLGGDEQFF
TRBD1	TRBV7-2	-	TRBJ1-4	TGTGCCAGCAGCTCAGACAGGGGTAGAGAAAAACTGTTTTTT	CASSSDRGREKLFF
-	TRBV7-3	many	TRBJ1-2	TGTGCCAGCAGCCCCGGCAGGGACCATGGCTACACCTTC	CASSPGRDHGYTF
-	TRBV4-3	few	TRBJ2-3	TGCGCCAGCAGCCAAGTGGCAGGGGAAGGCACAGATACGCAGTATTTT	CASSQVAGEGTDTQYF
-	TRBV5-4	-	TRBJ2-3	TGTGCCAGCACCCAGGACAGCCACACAGATACGCAGTATTTT	CASTQDSHTDTQYF
-	TRBV10-3	many	TRBJ2-1	TGTGCCATCAGCCTACAGGGATACAATGAGCAGTTCTTC	CAISLQGYNEQFF
-	TRBV3-1	many	TRBJ1-6	TGTGCCAGCAGCTCCGCAAACACCAATTCACCCCTCCACTTT	CASSSANTNSPLHF
-	TRBV29-1	few	TRBJ2-2	TGCAGCGTACTGAACACCGGGGAGCTGTTTTTT	CSVLNTGELFF
-	TRBV7-2	-	TRBJ1-1	TGTGCCAGCAGCTTGACCGCGGTGAACACTGAAGCTTTCTTT	CASSLTAVNTEAFF
-	TRBV6-5	few	TRBJ2-7	TGTGCCAGCAGTTCCTGGACAAGGAACGAGCAGTACTTC	CASSSWTRNEQYF
-	TRBV27	-	TRBJ1-1	TGTGCCAGCATCCCCCTTGGGGGGGCGGACACTGAAGCTTTCTTT	CASIPLGGADTEAFF
TRBD2	TRBV29-1	-	TRBJ2-1	TGCAGCGTTGAAGGAACGGGACGGGGGGACAATGAGCAGTTCTTC	CSVEGTGRGDNEQFF
-	TRBV4-2	few	TRBJ2-1	TGTGCCAGCAGCCAAGGGTTTGGCCAGGGGACGTACAATGAGCAGTTCTTC	CASSQGFGQGTYNEQFF
-	TRBV12-3/TRBV12-4	few	TRBJ2-1	TGTGCCAGCAGCAACGGGGGCAGCAACAATGAGCAGTTCTTC	CASSNGGSNNEQFF
-	TRBV4-3	many	TRBJ2-1	TGCGCCAGCAGCCCCGAACCGACAGCAGCCAATGAGCAGTTCTTC	CASSPEPTAANEQFF
-	TRBV28	few	TRBJ1-1	TGTGCCAGCAGTGGGGATTCTGTCCCCAATGATGAAGCTTTCTTT	CASSGDSVPNDEAFF
TRBD1	TRBV24-1	many	TRBJ1-2	TGTGCCACCAGCAGACAGGGAGACTATGGCTACACCTTC	CATSRQGDYGYTF
-	TRBV7-7	many	TRBJ1-1	TGTGCTAGCAGCCCGTCGACAGGTACTGAAGCTTTCTTT	CASSPSTGTEAFF